This paragraph covers one T cell receptor beta chain sequence. Its antigen is undetermined. The data were produced by immunoSEQ multiplex PCR, yet TCRdb's version contains in-frame clones alone and is incomplete. The sample has more than 150,000 clones, roughly 90% seen once; the top ten hold over 1.2%. This entry belongs to a study of T cell responses to AZD1222 COVID-19 vaccine. Regarding the study as a whole: A rise in Spike-specific TCR breadth and depth followed two AZD1222 doses. It was only a handful of AZD1222 recipients who were seropositive at baseline. There were mostly white British donors and more females than males, and clonal diversity was possibly underestimated.

V lost 2 bases and J lost 4; bases outside the gene matches: 8. In germline, CDR1 is MNHEY, CDR2 SMNVEV (reference sequence). The CDR3 is 16 residues long. The specimen comprised peripheral blood, sampled 28 days after the second AZD1222 dose. The TCR was taken from an adult who received the AZD1222 COVID-19 vaccine. The V and J genes are TRBV27 and TRBJ2-7, with TRBD2 matching 10 bases. The CDR3 region is CASSLAASGSRYEQYF. The CDR3 DNA is TGTGCCAGCAGTTTAGCGGCTAGCGGGAGTAGATACGAGCAGTACTTC.